This TCR beta chain was identified in a study of T-cell memory formation after mild COVID-19. Whole-study context: Largely donor-specific sequence clusters came from two donors.

Study conclusions and caveats: Contracting clones from day 15 to 85 showed balanced CD4/CD8; later expanders favored CD4+.

V shed 0 bases and J shed 0 bases, with 11 bases lying between them. This CDR3 is 16 amino acids long. Per the germline V gene, CDR1 is SGHTA and CDR2 is FQGNSA. Via MiXCR, TCRdb re-called the 5' RACE reads, giving one row per CDR3 protein. Here the sample spans about 260,000 distinct CDR3 sequences, about a sixth being singletons. In the case of this clonotype: Its antigen remains unidentified.

The clonotype originates from a man aged 18 to 30 who had mild COVID-19 (a few samples of this study predate the infection). Cell type and time point are not known. The sequenced sample was PBMCs or a T cell subset sorted from them (not recorded which). The chain recombines TRBV7-2 with TRBJ1-1; D call uncertain. In nucleotides, the CDR3 is TGTGCCAGCAGCTTAGCGCTAGGCCCTATGAACACTGAAGCTTTCTTT. Amino acids: CASSLALGPMNTEAFF.